This T cell receptor (beta chain) was captured in a study of a mutant IDH1 vaccine in newly diagnosed glioma. Noted time point: week 5, during vaccination. Vaccinated patients received 300 ug of mutant IDH1 20-mer peptide per dose, with topical imiquimod. Study-wide points: Pseudoprogression apparently lacked any relation to changes in top peripheral T cell clonotypes.

Worth noting for this clone: The antigen remains undetermined.

Per the germline V gene, CDR1 is LNHDA and CDR2 is SQIVND (reference sequence). The CDR3 is made up of 11 amino acids. V lost 8 bases and J 6 bases, leaving 11 bases between the germline ends. TCRdb's copy holds only in-frame clones and misses some; the assay was immunoSEQ multiplex PCR. The data show around 61,000 clones, approximately 90% seen once. The TCR originated in a middle-aged woman with glioma. Sequencing was performed on PBMCs, taken from a glioma patient whose treatment included an IDH1 peptide vaccine. V gene TRBV19 combines with J gene TRBJ2-7; a possible D gene is TRBD1 (5 bases). CDR3 in DNA: TGTGCCAGTGCAGACAGCGTCGAGCAGTACTTC. The encoded protein is CASADSVEQYF. Full variable domain (remainder filled in from reference TRBV19 and TRBJ2-7): DGGITQSPKYLFRKEGQNVTLSCEQNLNHDAMYWYRQDPGQGLRLIYYSQIVNDFQKGDIAEGYSVSREKKESFPLTVTSAQKNPTAFYLCASADSVEQYFGPGTRLTVT.